The following is a T cell receptor (beta chain) sequence with its context. The antigen remains undetermined. Other DNA sequences within the sample encode an identical CDR3. These data come from a study of cytomegalovirus exposure and HLA in healthy donors. Looking at the study overall: Sequencing of about 179 million T cells in an earlier analysis found 95 million to 120 million unique TCR beta sequences.

Points from the study as a whole: Because they were indistinguishable, some V segments, including TRBV6-2 and TRBV6-3, were excluded.

PCR primers comprised 60 Vbeta and 13 Jbeta primers. This table comes from immunoSEQ multiplex PCR, and its TCRdb copy is limited to in-frame clones, with some not included. The sample table sets out under 150,000 clones. Germline V gene data show CDR1 as MNHEY and CDR2 as SVGAGI. Trimming stripped 0 bases from V and 4 bases from J, with 9 bases between. This CDR3 contains 14 residues. The gene calls are TRBV6-5 and TRBJ1-2; weak D call: TRBD1 (5 bases). Material: PBMCs. This clonotype originated in a woman aged 40 to 49 in good health and CMV-seronegative. The CDR3 coding sequence is TGTGCCAGCAGTTACTCGGGGGGACCCTATGGCTACACCTTC. Residues: CASSYSGGPYGYTF.